The 30 T cell receptor beta chains presented below share a single source sample, sequenced in a study of blood T cell repertoires in COVID-19. The protocol was immunoSEQ multiplex PCR, while the TCRdb copy is restricted to in-frame clones and leaves out a portion. The sample yields 150,000 to 160,000 clones, 80% to 90% seen once. The sequencing sample was made of peripheral blood. All receptors come from a woman between 35 and 50 years old with acute or convalescent COVID-19.

J is TRBJ2-2 and V is TRBV30; D ambiguous. Trimming left V 1 base short and J 1 base short, with 10 bases between. CDR3 length equals 15 residues. Germline CDR1 reads GTSNPN; CDR2 reads SVGIG (reference sequence). CDR3 sequence (DNA): TGTGCCTGGAGTGACGAGCCATTGAACACCGGGGAGCTGTTTTTT. Translating it yields CAWSDEPLNTGELFF. The entire variable domain, with the rest obtained from reference TRBV30 and TRBJ2-2, is as follows: SQTIHQWPATLVQPVGSPLSLECTVEGTSNPNLYWYRQAAGRGLQLLFYSVGIGQISSEVPQNLSASRPQDRQFILSSKKLLLSDSGFYLCAWSDEPLNTGELFFGEGSRLTVL.

V usage is TRBV15 and J usage is TRBJ1-1; D is unresolved. Germline V gene lookup returns CDR1 LNHNV and CDR2 YYDKDF (reference sequence). The CDR3 consists of 14 residues. Trimming removed 5 bases from V and 1 base from J, with 11 bases in between. This chain's CDR3 is CATSGGWANTEAFF. DNA for the CDR3: TGTGCCACCAGCGGAGGTTGGGCGAACACTGAAGCTTTCTTT.

The V and J genes are TRBV12-5 and TRBJ1-1; D is perhaps TRBD1 (5 bases). CDR1 and CDR2 from the germline V gene are LGHNT and FRNRAP. Between the trimmed V and J ends, which lost 5 bases and 9 bases, there was a span of 22 bases. The CDR3 totals 15 residues. The CDR3 region has the DNA TGTGCTAGTGGTCCGACCGGGCAGGGTGCTTCGAAAGCTTTCTTT. This codes for CASGPTGQGASKAFF. Full variable domain (rest looked up from reference TRBV12-5 and TRBJ1-1): DARVTQTPRHKVTEMGQEVTMRCQPILGHNTVFWYRQTMMQGLELLAYFRNRAPLDDSGMPKDRFSAEMPDATLATLKIQPSEPRDSAVYFCASGPTGQGASKAFFGQGTRLTVV.

V gene TRBV4-2 combines with J gene TRBJ1-6; maybe TRBD1 (5 bases). CDR3 size: 14 residues. Between the trimmed V and J ends, which lost 0 bases and 7 bases, there was a span of 7 bases. Germline CDR1 is LGHNA and CDR2 is YNFKEQ. The chain's CDR3 is CASSQDRANSPLHF. CDR3 in DNA: TGTGCCAGCAGCCAAGACAGGGCCAATTCACCCCTCCACTTT.

This rearrangement joins TRBV6-1 to TRBJ2-7; D is uncertain. Germline V gives CDR1 MNHNS, CDR2 SASEGT. V was shortened by 0 bases and J by 0 bases, with 3 bases between the two germline ends. This CDR3 is 13 amino acids long. The CDR3 region is CASSEAFSYEQYF. The CDR3 coding sequence is TGTGCCAGCAGTGAAGCCTTCTCCTACGAGCAGTACTTC.

The genes are TRBV6-6 and TRBJ1-1; the D gene is possibly TRBD1 (5 bases). The CDR3 contains 19 residues. Germline assignment: CDR1 MNHNY and CDR2 SVGAGI (reference sequence). With 5 bases removed from V and 4 bases from J, the gap between germline ends came to 29 bases. CDR3 DNA sequence: TGTGCCAGCAGTCCAGCCACGTCCGGGACTCCCGAGTGGGGCACTGAAGCTTTCTTT. It translates to CASSPATSGTPEWGTEAFF.

The chain joins TRBV19 to TRBJ2-3, with 14 bases identical to TRBD2. Germline loops: CDR1 LNHDA, CDR2 SQIVND (reference sequence). The CDR3 contains 19 residues. Trimming at V came to 4 bases and at J to 1 base, leaving 10 bases not matched to a gene. The CDR3 reads CASSTTGLAGGFGTDTQYF. The CDR3 DNA sequence: TGTGCCAGTAGTACGACCGGACTAGCGGGAGGTTTCGGCACAGATACGCAGTATTTT. Using reference TRBV19 and TRBJ2-3 for the parts outside the CDR3, the full variable domain is DGGITQSPKYLFRKEGQNVTLSCEQNLNHDAMYWYRQDPGQGLRLIYYSQIVNDFQKGDIAEGYSVSREKKESFPLTVTSAQKNPTAFYLCASSTTGLAGGFGTDTQYFGPGTRLTVL.

V gene TRBV5-1 combines with J gene TRBJ2-1; TRBD2 matches at 12 bases. V shed 7 bases, J shed 6 bases, and the junction held 2 bases outside the gene matches. CDR1 and CDR2 (germline): SGHRS, YFSETQ. The CDR3 is 13 residues long. The chain's CDR3 is CASVLAGGNEQFF. The CDR3, as DNA: TGCGCCAGCGTACTAGCGGGAGGCAATGAGCAGTTCTTC. Drawing the rest from reference TRBV5-1 and TRBJ2-1, the complete variable domain is KAGVTQTPRYLIKTRGQQVTLSCSPISGHRSVSWYQQTPGQGLQFLFEYFSETQRNKGNFPGRFSGRQFSNSRSEMNVSTLELGDSALYLCASVLAGGNEQFFGPGTRLTVL.

The rearrangement links TRBV27 to TRBJ1-2; no definite D call. Germline CDR1 reads MNHEY; CDR2 reads SMNVEV (reference sequence). The V gene lost 4 bases and the J gene lost 5 bases, with 11 bases spanning the gap. The CDR3 covers 13 residues. The CDR3 coding sequence is TGTGCCAGCAGTTCCACAAGTTTGTATGGCTACACCTTC. Translation: CASSSTSLYGYTF.

This clone has a single count. The rearrangement links TRBV28 to TRBJ2-3; D is possibly TRBD1 (6 bases). This CDR3 has 13 amino acids. The V and J ends lost 4 bases and 1 base respectively, with 6 bases between them. Germline lookup yields CDR1 MDHEN and CDR2 SYDVKM. DNA of the CDR3: TGTGCCAGCAGTTCAGGGGGCACAGATACGCAGTATTTT. It yields the protein CASSSGGTDTQYF.

This chain connects TRBV6-5 to TRBJ1-1; maybe TRBD1 (6 bases). Trimming removed 6 bases from V and 8 bases from J, with 16 bases in between. Germline CDR1 and CDR2: MNHEY and SVGAGI. This CDR3 has 13 residues. This chain's CDR3 is CASSEDSRAEAFF. DNA for the CDR3: TGTGCCAGCAGCGAGGACAGCAGAGCCGAAGCTTTCTTT.

The gene calls are TRBV2 and TRBJ2-7; 10 positions match TRBD1. J was trimmed by 0 bases and V by 3 bases; bases with no gene match: 23. The CDR3 spans 22 residues. Germline loops: CDR1 SNHLY, CDR2 FYNNEI. The CDR3 DNA is TGTGCCAGCAGTGATAACCCTGGGGCATGGATTATGACAGGGGGCAGCTCCTACGAGCAGTACTTC. It is translated as CASSDNPGAWIMTGGSSYEQYF.

The chain recombines TRBV6-2 or TRBV6-3 with TRBJ2-3; D remains ambiguous. This CDR3 is built from 15 residues. Trimming took off 6 bases at V and 5 bases at J, with 18 bases between the two ends. The germline CDR1 and CDR2 sequences are MNHEY and SVGEGT. The CDR3 here is CASSFVGLRGDTQYF. In DNA, the CDR3 is TGTGCCAGCAGCTTCGTCGGGTTACGCGGAGATACGCAGTATTTT.

This clone appeared a single time. J is TRBJ1-4 and V is TRBV21-1; the table's D call, TRBD1, was not checked against the DNA. TRBV21-1 is noted as a pseudogene. This CDR3 region has 17 residues. CDR3 bases: TGTGCCAGCAGCAAGCCGAGAGGACAGAAGAATAATGAAAAACTGTTTTTT. Protein sequence: CASSKPRGQKNNEKLFF.

This clone appeared once. This chain joins TRBV15 and TRBJ1-5, with D hard to call. Germline V gene lookup returns CDR1 LNHNV and CDR2 YYDKDF (reference sequence). V was cut by 2 bases and J by 0 bases, with 11 bases left in between. The CDR3 extends over 16 amino acids. In DNA, the CDR3 is TGTGCCACCAGCAGACGGGATCCAAATAGCAATCAGCCCCAGCATTTT. It translates to CATSRRDPNSNQPQHF.

The chain carries TRBV2 and TRBJ2-7, with TRBD2 matching 7 bases. CDR3 length equals 19 residues. J lost 0 bases, V lost 10 bases, and 24 bases had no gene match. Germline values: CDR1 SNHLY, CDR2 FYNNEI. Here the CDR3 reads CAISPGRGGSAYSSYEQYF. The DNA of the CDR3 is TGTGCCATTTCCCCTGGTCGAGGCGGGAGCGCTTATAGCTCCTACGAGCAGTACTTC.

The rearrangement links TRBV6-5 to TRBJ1-1, with D uncertain. The CDR3 contains 11 residues. V was cut by 2 bases and J by 8 bases, with 6 bases left in between. Germline values: CDR1 MNHEY, CDR2 SVGAGI. CDR3 amino acids: CASSYATEAFF. The DNA for the CDR3 is TGTGCCAGCAGTTACGCAACAGAAGCTTTCTTT.

The chain combines TRBV29-1 with TRBJ2-1; 7 positions match TRBD2. This CDR3 has 14 residues. V shed 7 bases and J 6 bases; nucleotides not matched to a gene: 12. CDR1 and CDR2 (germline): SQVTM, ANQGSEA. The DNA of the CDR3 is TGCAGCGCCGGAAGGGCAGGGACTATCAATGAGCAGTTCTTC. Its protein product is CSAGRAGTINEQFF.

A single count supports this clone. The V call is TRBV19, the J call TRBJ2-3; 7 bases align to TRBD2. Unmatched junction bases numbered 5, after V lost 3 bases and J lost 2 bases. The CDR3 length is 15 residues. CDR1 LNHDA and CDR2 SQIVND come from the germline V gene (reference sequence). CDR3 protein: CASSILSGDTDTQYF. The CDR3 nucleotides are TGTGCCAGTAGTATCCTCAGCGGGGACACAGATACGCAGTATTTT.

The V and J genes are TRBV24-1 and TRBJ1-2; tentatively, D is TRBD1 (6 bases). V was cut by 3 bases and J by 6 bases, with 13 bases left in between. The germline V gene encodes CDR1 KGHDR and CDR2 SFDVKD. This CDR3 has 14 amino acids. The chain's CDR3 is CATSDARGGNGYTF. The CDR3 DNA reads TGTGCCACCAGTGATGCCAGGGGAGGGAATGGCTACACCTTC.

This chain connects TRBV5-1 to TRBJ2-1; D unresolved. This CDR3 is built from 16 residues. Germline CDR1 reads SGHRS; CDR2 reads YFSETQ. Trimming shortened V by 0 bases and J by 8 bases, and 18 bases separated the two germline ends. The CDR3 sequence is CASSLAPLASSDEQFF. The CDR3 DNA follows: TGCGCCAGCAGCTTGGCACCCCTGGCCTCAAGCGATGAGCAGTTCTTC.

Points on this clone: The same CDR3 also results from other DNA sequences found in this sample. This chain connects TRBV15 to TRBJ1-1; TRBD1 is a possible D gene (5 bases). The V gene lost 2 bases and the J gene lost 1 base, with 5 bases spanning the gap. The CDR3 covers 13 residues. Germline CDR1 LNHNV, CDR2 YYDKDF (reference sequence). CDR3: CATSRTGNTEAFF. CDR3 DNA sequence: TGTGCCACCAGCAGAACAGGGAACACTGAAGCTTTCTTT.

This chain links TRBV27 with TRBJ2-7, with D unresolved. Germline values: CDR1 MNHEY, CDR2 SMNVEV (reference sequence). V was trimmed by 4 bases and J by 2 bases, leaving 12 bases between them. The CDR3 totals 14 residues. Here the CDR3 reads CASSWATKAYEQYF. CDR3 nucleotides: TGTGCCAGCAGTTGGGCTACCAAAGCCTACGAGCAGTACTTC.

V usage is TRBV3-1 (or the pseudogene TRBV3-2) and J usage is TRBJ2-2; 7 bases line up with TRBD1. The CDR3 runs 15 residues. Germline CDR1 LGHDT, CDR2 YNNKEL (reference sequence). The J segment lost 6 bases and the V segment lost 4 bases, leaving 8 bases of the junction unmatched. This CDR3 reads CASSPPTGLAGELFF. DNA for the CDR3: TGTGCCAGCAGCCCACCGACAGGGTTGGCCGGGGAGCTGTTTTTT.

The chain is built from TRBV3-1 (or the pseudogene TRBV3-2) and TRBJ2-1; D is unclear. V dropped 0 bases and J dropped 0 bases, with 9 bases sitting between them. This CDR3 contains 16 residues. Germline V gives CDR1 LGHDT, CDR2 YNNKEL (reference sequence). The CDR3 DNA is TGTGCCAGCAGCCAAGACTTTAGAAGCTCCTACAATGAGCAGTTCTTC. It translates to CASSQDFRSSYNEQFF.

The genes are TRBV7-3 and TRBJ2-1; D remains ambiguous. The CDR3 totals 15 residues. Germline CDR1 and CDR2: SGHTA and FQGTGA. V shed 3 bases and J shed 0 bases, with 9 bases lying between them. The DNA of the CDR3 is TGTGCCAGCAGCTTTAAAGCCCGCTCCTACAATGAGCAGTTCTTC. It codes for CASSFKARSYNEQFF. Full variable domain (outside the CDR3, taken from reference TRBV7-3 and TRBJ2-1): GAGVSQTPSNKVTEKGKYVELRCDPISGHTALYWYRQSLGQGPEFLIYFQGTGAADDSGLPNDRFFAVRPEGSVSTLKIQRTERGDSAVYLCASSFKARSYNEQFFGPGTRLTVL.

This rearrangement joins TRBV9 to TRBJ2-3, with 7 bases matching TRBD2. Germline lookup yields CDR1 SGDLS and CDR2 YYNGEE. The CDR3 runs to 18 residues. Trimming removed 0 bases from V and 0 bases from J; junction bases left unmatched: 10. The CDR3 spells CASSVELASGSSTDTQYF. The DNA of the CDR3 is TGTGCCAGCAGCGTAGAGTTGGCTAGCGGTAGTAGCACAGATACGCAGTATTTT. The entire variable domain, with the rest obtained from reference TRBV9 and TRBJ2-3, is as follows: DSGVTQTPKHLITATGQRVTLRCSPRSGDLSVYWYQQSLDQGLQFLIQYYNGEERAKGNILERFSAQQFPDLHSELNLSSLELGDSALYFCASSVELASGSSTDTQYFGPGTRLTVL.

The rearrangement joins TRBV10-3 to TRBJ1-2; TRBD1 matches 12 bases. The CDR3 extends over 18 amino acids. Germline-derived CDR1 and CDR2 are ENHRY and SYGVKD. Trimming cost V 3 bases and J 3 bases; bases outside gene matches: 11. The DNA of the CDR3 is TGTGCCATCAGTGACCTTTGGGCTGGGACAGGGGGCGACTATGGCTACACCTTC. It translates to CAISDLWAGTGGDYGYTF.

The rearrangement joins TRBV21-1 to TRBJ2-7; the tabulated D call, TRBD2, remains unverified against the DNA. TRBV21-1 is a recognized pseudogene. The CDR3 is made up of 14 amino acids. In DNA form, the CDR3 reads TGTGCCCGCGGCGGGACCGGGAGCTCCTACGAGCAGTACTTC. It translates to CARGGTGSSYEQYF.

Here the CDR3 reads CASSTRGGSYEQYF. The CDR3 DNA reads as TGTGCCAGCAGCACACGGGGAGGGAGCTACGAGCAGTACTTC. The genes are TRBV9 and TRBJ2-7; 7 positions match TRBD2. With V trimmed by 4 bases and J by 3 bases, 7 bases remained unmatched. Germline loops: CDR1 SGDLS, CDR2 YYNGEE. The CDR3 contains 14 residues.